Listed here is a single TCR beta chain. These data come from a study of identical twins. Germline loops: CDR1 KGHDR, CDR2 SFDVKD. This CDR3 has 15 residues. Trimming removed 0 bases at V and 1 base at J, with 7 bases between. Via MiXCR, TCRdb re-called the 5' RACE reads, giving one row per CDR3 protein. Of 200,000 to 300,000 distinct CDR3 sequences detected, approximately 7% appear once; the ten largest clones hold 3% to 4%. This sample also appeared in a second study, on yellow fever vaccine responses in identical twins.

This chain links TRBV24-1 with TRBJ2-3; tentatively, D is TRBD2 (6 bases). This sequence originates from a woman between 18 and 29 years old in good health. The sample taken for sequencing was memory (CD45RO+) T cells sorted from blood. The CDR3 reads CATSDLSSGTDTQYF. The CDR3 DNA is TGTGCCACCAGTGATTTGTCTAGCGGCACAGATACGCAGTATTTT.